A selection of T cell receptor beta chains follows, all from one sample in a study of T cells in localized non-small cell lung cancer. Generated by immunoSEQ multiplex PCR, the TCRdb table keeps only in-frame clones and is missing some. Among under 65,000 clones listed, roughly 90% were seen once. Material: peripheral blood, obtained before any cancer treatment. These receptors were taken from a man aged 35-69 years with stage I squamous cell lung carcinoma. CDR3s include the opening cysteine and the closing phenylalanine or tryptophan. The D gene is left open where the match is weak. Clone size appears in some rows only: once, few, many, or a class for an expanded clone.

V	size	J	D	DNA	CDR3
TRBV28	.	TRBJ2-7	.	TGTGCCAGCAGTCTCAGGGGAGGCGGGGAGCAGTACTTC	CASSLRGGGEQYF
TRBV14	.	TRBJ2-3	TRBD2	TGTGCCAGCAGCCCCGGCGAGCGGGGGCGGGATACGCAGTATTTT	CASSPGERGRDTQYF
TRBV9	.	TRBJ1-2	.	TGTGCCAGCAGCGTAGTTTCTCAGGGAGGGGGCTACACCTTC	CASSVVSQGGGYTF
TRBV5-5	.	TRBJ1-2	.	TGTGCCAGCAGCTTGGTGGAAAATGGCTACACCTTC	CASSLVENGYTF
TRBV15	.	TRBJ2-1	TRBD1	TGTGCCACCAGCTTTGGGACAGGGCTACGGGATGAGCAGTTCTTC	CATSFGTGLRDEQFF
TRBV5-4	.	TRBJ2-5	TRBD2	TGTGCCAGCAGACAGGCGTCCGACGGGAGGGCCCCGGAGACCCAGTACTTC	CASRQASDGRAPETQYF
TRBV29-1	few	TRBJ2-7	TRBD1	TGCAGCGGAGGACAGGGTGGGAGAGAGCAGTACTTC	CSGGQGGREQYF
TRBV7-9	.	TRBJ2-5	.	TGTGCCAGCAGCGCCGGGCACCAAGAGACCCAGTACTTC	CASSAGHQETQYF
TRBV7-2	.	TRBJ2-5	TRBD1	TGTGCCAGCAGCTCCCCGACCACCGGGACAGGGGGCCAAGAGACCCAGTACTTC	CASSSPTTGTGGQETQYF
TRBV5-1	.	TRBJ1-5	TRBD1	TGCGCCAGCAGCCCGGGACAGCTAAATCAGCCCCAGCATTTT	CASSPGQLNQPQHF
TRBV28	.	TRBJ1-2	.	TGTGCCAGCGGCGCCTTAAGGGGGAGCTACACCTTC	CASGALRGSYTF
TRBV5-4	.	TRBJ2-5	.	TGTGCCAGCAGCTTGTTAGAGACCCAGTACTTC	CASSLLETQYF
TRBV5-6	.	TRBJ1-3	.	TGTGCCAGCAGTGGGAACCGTCGCGCCATATATTTT	CASSGNRRAIYF
TRBV28	few	TRBJ1-5	TRBD1	TGTGCCAGCAGGTTTCGCTCCGGGACAGGGGGTCGACGCCATCAGCCCCAGCATTTT	CASRFRSGTGGRRHQPQHF
TRBV18	.	TRBJ2-3	.	TGTGCCAGCTCACCCGTCCCAACAGATACGCAGTATTTT	CASSPVPTDTQYF
TRBV6-5	.	TRBJ2-1	TRBD2	TGTGCCAGCAGTTACTCGGCGGGAGTTAGTAATGAGCAGTTCTTC	CASSYSAGVSNEQFF
TRBV28	.	TRBJ1-5	.	TGTGCCAGCAGCCCGCTGAATCAGCCCCAGCATTTT	CASSPLNQPQHF
TRBV30	.	TRBJ2-7	TRBD2	TGTGCCTGGAGTAGCGGGGGGCACGCCTACGAGCAGTACTTC	CAWSSGGHAYEQYF
TRBV7-2	.	TRBJ2-6	TRBD1	TGTGCCAGCAGCTTACGACAGGGAATTTCCTCTGGGGCCAACGTCCTGACTTTC	CASSLRQGISSGANVLTF
TRBV5-6	.	TRBJ1-3	.	TGTGCCAGCAGCCAGGGGCTGAACACCATATATTTT	CASSQGLNTIYF
TRBV29-1	.	TRBJ2-3	.	TGCAGCGTGGGGACGGGCGCAGATACGCAGTATTTT	CSVGTGADTQYF
TRBV7-2	few	TRBJ2-7	TRBD1	TGTGCCAGCACCAACAGGGGGCTGGGCGAGCAGTACTTC	CASTNRGLGEQYF
TRBV5-6	.	TRBJ2-2	.	TGTGCCAGCAGCCTCACCAGGAGGGAGCTGTTTTTT	CASSLTRRELFF
TRBV28	.	TRBJ1-6	.	TGTGCCAGCAAGGTTAGCTCCTATAATTCACCCCTCCACTTT	CASKVSSYNSPLHF
TRBV5-6	.	TRBJ1-5	.	TGTGCCAGCAGCTGGCTTGGTGGGGGCGAAAATCAGCCCCAGCATTTT	CASSWLGGGENQPQHF
TRBV11-3	.	TRBJ2-2	.	TGTGCCAGCAGCATAGGGTACACCGGGGAGCTGTTTTTT	CASSIGYTGELFF
TRBV4-3	.	TRBJ2-2	TRBD2	TGCGCCAGCAGCCAAGCCCTGACTAGCGCGAAGGAGCTGTTTTTT	CASSQALTSAKELFF
TRBV6-1	few	TRBJ2-7	.	TGTGCCAGCAGTGAAGACGGCTCCTACGAGCAGTACTTC	CASSEDGSYEQYF
TRBV5-1	.	TRBJ2-1	TRBD2	TGCGCCAGCAGCGCGACGGGACTAGCGGACAATGAGCAGTTCTTC	CASSATGLADNEQFF
TRBV5-1	.	TRBJ2-1	TRBD1	TGCGCCAGCAGCTTGGGGGACAGCAACTACAATGAGCAGTTCTTC	CASSLGDSNYNEQFF
TRBV19	.	TRBJ2-7	.	TGTGCCAGTAGTATAGATCTATGGGGGACCTACGAGCAGTACTTC	CASSIDLWGTYEQYF
TRBV19	.	TRBJ1-4	.	TGTGCCAGTAGTGTAAACAGGGATTCCCCCCTGTTTTTT	CASSVNRDSPLFF
TRBV21-1	.	TRBJ1-1	.	TGTGCCAGCAGCAAAGTAGGGAGGGGGGTCACTGAAGCTTTCTTT	CASSKVGRGVTEAFF
TRBV6-5	.	TRBJ1-6	.	TGTGCCAGCAGTTACCGGGACGGGTATAATTCACCCCTCCACTTT	CASSYRDGYNSPLHF
TRBV7-8	.	TRBJ2-5	TRBD2	TGTGCCAGCAGCTTAAGGCTAGCGGGAGCGGAGACCCAGTACTTC	CASSLRLAGAETQYF
TRBV28	.	TRBJ2-2	.	TGTGCCAGCAGTTCAACCCTCATTTGGCCAAGGACCGGGGAGCTGTTTTTT	CASSSTLIWPRTGELFF
TRBV7-9	.	TRBJ2-7	.	TGTGCCAGCAGCGATAAGACGGATGCCTACGAGCAGTACTTC	CASSDKTDAYEQYF
TRBV7-9	.	TRBJ2-7	TRBD1	TGTGCCAGCAGCGGATCGCAGGGACAGGACTACTCCTACGAGCAGTACTTC	CASSGSQGQDYSYEQYF
TRBV4-2	.	TRBJ2-7	TRBD2	TGTGCCAGCAGCTACCTCCCGACTAGCGGGATGGGTGAGCAGTACTTC	CASSYLPTSGMGEQYF
TRBV11-3	once	TRBJ2-7	.	TGTGCCAGCAGCCTTCGGGGGCTGGGCTACGAGCAGTACTTC	CASSLRGLGYEQYF
TRBV23-1	few	TRBJ1-5	TRBD1	TGCGCCAGCAGTCAGGGGACAGGGGCAGGTAGTCAGCCCCAGCATTTT	CASSQGTGAGSQPQHF
TRBV5-8	.	TRBJ2-5	.	TGTGCCAGCAGCCCCCGTGCCGTGGTGGAGACCCAGTACTTC	CASSPRAVVETQYF
TRBV19	.	TRBJ1-2	.	TGTGCCAGTACAAGGACAGCCTATGGCTACACCTTC	CASTRTAYGYTF
TRBV5-1	.	TRBJ2-6	.	TGCGCCAGCAGCTTGGGCGGGGACCCTGGGGCCAACGTCCTGACTTTC	CASSLGGDPGANVLTF
TRBV5-4	.	TRBJ1-4	TRBD1	TGTGCCAGCAGCTTTAACAGGGGGGTCAAAGAAAAACTGTTTTTT	CASSFNRGVKEKLFF
TRBV28	.	TRBJ2-7	.	TGTGCCAGCAGTTTAGTCAGGTTGTACGAGCAGTACTTC	CASSLVRLYEQYF